A selection of T cell receptor beta chains follows, all from one sample in a study of T cell responses to AZD1222 COVID-19 vaccine. The assay was immunoSEQ multiplex PCR, and TCRdb's table has in-frame clones only and misses some. The sample consists of about 150,000 clones, about 91% of them appearing once. Sequencing used peripheral blood, obtained on day 0 of AZD1222 vaccination. These receptors originate from an adult in good health. Both conserved end residues are part of each CDR3. The order of the fields is CDR3 DNA, CDR3 protein, J gene, D gene, clone size, V gene, CDR3 length. D genes are given only for firm matches. Some rows mark clone size as missing; the rest say once, few, many or name a class of expanded clone.

DNA: TGTGCCTGGTCCCGGGCCACCGGGAATTCACCCCTCCACTTT
CDR3: CAWSRATGNSPLHF
J: TRBJ1-6
D: NA
size: NA
V: TRBV30
length: 14

DNA: TGTGCCAGCAGCTTACAGAGTTCCCCAGTTGGGGGGAGTCGGAATGAGCAGTTCTTC
CDR3: CASSLQSSPVGGSRNEQFF
J: TRBJ2-1
D: NA
size: NA
V: TRBV11-2
length: 19

DNA: TGCGCCAGCAGCTCGAAGTCCTACGAGCAGTACTTC
CDR3: CASSSKSYEQYF
J: TRBJ2-7
D: NA
size: NA
V: TRBV5-1
length: 12

DNA: TGTGCCAGCAGCCAAGGGGGTGAGCAGTTCTTC
CDR3: CASSQGGEQFF
J: TRBJ2-1
D: NA
size: few
V: TRBV3-1/TRBV3-2
length: 11

DNA: TGTGCCAGCAGCTTGAGGCTGGGACAGGGCTATGGCTACACCTTC
CDR3: CASSLRLGQGYGYTF
J: TRBJ1-2
D: TRBD1
size: NA
V: TRBV5-4
length: 15

DNA: TGTGCCAGCAGGGTCAACACAGATACGCAGTATTTT
CDR3: CASRVNTDTQYF
J: TRBJ2-3
D: NA
size: NA
V: TRBV6-6
length: 12

DNA: TGTGCCACCCTTTCAGCTAACTATGGCTACACCTTC
CDR3: CATLSANYGYTF
J: TRBJ1-2
D: NA
size: NA
V: TRBV27
length: 12

DNA: TGTGCCAGCAGCTCGGACCCGGACTACGAGCAGTACTTC
CDR3: CASSSDPDYEQYF
J: TRBJ2-7
D: NA
size: once
V: TRBV7-3
length: 13

DNA: TGTGCCAGCAGTCCGGGACTCAACTCTGGAAACACCATATATTTT
CDR3: CASSPGLNSGNTIYF
J: TRBJ1-3
D: NA
size: NA
V: TRBV6-5
length: 15

DNA: TGTGCCAGCAGTAGGGGAGGGTCCTGGTTGGGGAACATTCAGTACTTC
CDR3: CASSRGGSWLGNIQYF
J: TRBJ2-4
D: TRBD2
size: NA
V: TRBV6-2/TRBV6-3
length: 16

DNA: TGTGCCAGCAGCTCCACAGGGACTACGCAGTATTTT
CDR3: CASSSTGTTQYF
J: TRBJ2-3
D: NA
size: NA
V: TRBV5-4
length: 12

DNA: TGTGCCAGCAGTTTGGGAATCGAGCAGTACTTC
CDR3: CASSLGIEQYF
J: TRBJ2-7
D: NA
size: NA
V: TRBV12-3/TRBV12-4
length: 11

DNA: TGTGCCAGCAGCGCGGGAGCGGGAGTCTCCTACAATGAGCAGTTCTTC
CDR3: CASSAGAGVSYNEQFF
J: TRBJ2-1
D: TRBD2
size: NA
V: TRBV9
length: 16

DNA: TGTGCCAGCAGTTTAGATGGGACAGGAAACGAGCAGTACTTC
CDR3: CASSLDGTGNEQYF
J: TRBJ2-7
D: TRBD1
size: NA
V: TRBV28
length: 14

DNA: TGCAGCGTTGAAAACCTAGCGGGGAGCACAGATACGCAGTATTTT
CDR3: CSVENLAGSTDTQYF
J: TRBJ2-3
D: TRBD2
size: NA
V: TRBV29-1
length: 15

DNA: TGTGCCAGCAGCTTAACTAGCGGGAGGGACACCGGGGAGCTGTTTTTT
CDR3: CASSLTSGRDTGELFF
J: TRBJ2-2
D: TRBD2
size: NA
V: TRBV7-9
length: 16

DNA: TGCGCCAGCAGCTTCGACTACGAGCAGTACTTC
CDR3: CASSFDYEQYF
J: TRBJ2-7
D: NA
size: NA
V: TRBV5-1
length: 11

DNA: TGTGCCAGCAGCAAAACGGGACTACACTACGAGCAGTACTTC
CDR3: CASSKTGLHYEQYF
J: TRBJ2-7
D: TRBD2
size: once
V: TRBV27
length: 14

DNA: TGTGCCAGCAGCCATCTAGGGGATACGCAGTATTTT
CDR3: CASSHLGDTQYF
J: TRBJ2-3
D: NA
size: NA
V: TRBV3-1/TRBV3-2
length: 12

DNA: TGCGCCAGCAGCAGATCGGGACAGGGCATCTATGGCTACACCTTC
CDR3: CASSRSGQGIYGYTF
J: TRBJ1-2
D: TRBD1
size: once
V: TRBV5-1
length: 15

DNA: TGTGCCAGCAGCGTGGGGGCTAGCGGGAACACCGGGGAGCTGTTTTTT
CDR3: CASSVGASGNTGELFF
J: TRBJ2-2
D: NA
size: NA
V: TRBV9
length: 16

DNA: TGTGCCAGCAGCTTAGGGTCAGATGGCTACACCTTC
CDR3: CASSLGSDGYTF
J: TRBJ1-2
D: NA
size: NA
V: TRBV7-9
length: 12

DNA: TGCGCCAGCAGCCCCGAGCTCCCTCGGGGGTCCCAGTACTTC
CDR3: CASSPELPRGSQYF
J: TRBJ2-5
D: NA
size: NA
V: TRBV5-1
length: 14

DNA: TGTGCCAGCAGCTTAGGGACATCCCATGGCTACACCTTC
CDR3: CASSLGTSHGYTF
J: TRBJ1-2
D: NA
size: NA
V: TRBV7-9
length: 13

DNA: TGTGCCAGCAGCTACAGGGGGCTATCCTACAATGAGCAGTTCTTC
CDR3: CASSYRGLSYNEQFF
J: TRBJ2-1
D: TRBD1
size: NA
V: TRBV27
length: 15

DNA: TGTGCCAGCAGCCTCCCGGCGGACAGCCTACAAGAGACCCAGTACTTC
CDR3: CASSLPADSLQETQYF
J: TRBJ2-5
D: NA
size: NA
V: TRBV7-9
length: 16

DNA: TGCGCCAGCAGCCCCGGGACTAGCGGGGCCGAGCAGTACTTC
CDR3: CASSPGTSGAEQYF
J: TRBJ2-7
D: TRBD2
size: NA
V: TRBV4-3
length: 14

DNA: TGTGCCAGCAGATCGACACTTGAAGCGCAGTACTTC
CDR3: CASRSTLEAQYF
J: TRBJ2-7
D: NA
size: once
V: TRBV28
length: 12

DNA: TGTGCCAGCAGTTCTACAGGGGTTACTGAAGCTTTCTTT
CDR3: CASSSTGVTEAFF
J: TRBJ1-1
D: TRBD1
size: NA
V: TRBV27
length: 13

DNA: TGTGCCTGGAGGTCAGGGTTGGGAAATTCACCCCTCCACTTT
CDR3: CAWRSGLGNSPLHF
J: TRBJ1-6
D: NA
size: NA
V: TRBV30
length: 14

DNA: TGTGCCAGCAGCCAAGTTCGCGAGCAGTACTTC
CDR3: CASSQVREQYF
J: TRBJ2-7
D: NA
size: NA
V: TRBV14
length: 11

DNA: TGTGCCAGCAGTTCCGCGGGAGCTAGGACCGGGGAGCTGTTTTTT
CDR3: CASSSAGARTGELFF
J: TRBJ2-2
D: TRBD2
size: NA
V: TRBV28
length: 15

DNA: TGTGCCAGCAGTTACTCATTCGGGGGCGTGAAAACTGAAGCTTTCTTT
CDR3: CASSYSFGGVKTEAFF
J: TRBJ1-1
D: NA
size: NA
V: TRBV6-5
length: 16

DNA: TGTGCCAGCGGATCTCGGGGACGAACAGTTAATTCACCCCTCCACTTT
CDR3: CASGSRGRTVNSPLHF
J: TRBJ1-6
D: NA
size: NA
V: TRBV5-5
length: 16

DNA: TGCGCCAGCAGCCCAGGGGGGACAGGGGGCGTCCCGAACACCGGGGAGCTGTTTTTT
CDR3: CASSPGGTGGVPNTGELFF
J: TRBJ2-2
D: TRBD1
size: NA
V: TRBV4-1
length: 19

DNA: TGTGCCAGTAGAACCTTCCTACAGAACACCGGGGAGCTGTTTTTT
CDR3: CASRTFLQNTGELFF
J: TRBJ2-2
D: NA
size: NA
V: TRBV19
length: 15

DNA: TGTGCCAGCAGCCCGACGGACGTGAACACTGAAGCTTTCTTT
CDR3: CASSPTDVNTEAFF
J: TRBJ1-1
D: NA
size: NA
V: TRBV9
length: 14

DNA: TGTGCCAGTATCAGGGGGCAAAGCAATCAGCCCCAGCATTTT
CDR3: CASIRGQSNQPQHF
J: TRBJ1-5
D: TRBD1
size: NA
V: TRBV6-5
length: 14

DNA: TGTGCCAGCAGCTTAATTGGCAGGGGGCCCTACAATGAGCAGTTCTTC
CDR3: CASSLIGRGPYNEQFF
J: TRBJ2-1
D: TRBD1
size: NA
V: TRBV7-3
length: 16

DNA: TGTGCCAGCAGCTCTCCGTCGTCCGTCCGAGGTGAGCAGTTCTTC
CDR3: CASSSPSSVRGEQFF
J: TRBJ2-1
D: NA
size: few
V: TRBV5-4
length: 15

DNA: TGCGCCAGCAGCCAAGATAGGACTTACAATGAGCAGTTCTTC
CDR3: CASSQDRTYNEQFF
J: TRBJ2-1
D: NA
size: NA
V: TRBV4-1
length: 14

DNA: TGCGCCAGCAGCCAAGGTTCGCTTGGAAGCTCCTACAATGAGCAGTTCTTC
CDR3: CASSQGSLGSSYNEQFF
J: TRBJ2-1
D: NA
size: NA
V: TRBV4-1
length: 17

DNA: TGCGCCAGCACCGGTGGCGGGGCGAACACCGGGGAGCTGTTTTTT
CDR3: CASTGGGANTGELFF
J: TRBJ2-2
D: NA
size: NA
V: TRBV5-1
length: 15

DNA: TGTGCCAGCAGTGAAGCCACGGGGGCTAGGGAGCAGTACTTC
CDR3: CASSEATGAREQYF
J: TRBJ2-7
D: NA
size: NA
V: TRBV2
length: 14